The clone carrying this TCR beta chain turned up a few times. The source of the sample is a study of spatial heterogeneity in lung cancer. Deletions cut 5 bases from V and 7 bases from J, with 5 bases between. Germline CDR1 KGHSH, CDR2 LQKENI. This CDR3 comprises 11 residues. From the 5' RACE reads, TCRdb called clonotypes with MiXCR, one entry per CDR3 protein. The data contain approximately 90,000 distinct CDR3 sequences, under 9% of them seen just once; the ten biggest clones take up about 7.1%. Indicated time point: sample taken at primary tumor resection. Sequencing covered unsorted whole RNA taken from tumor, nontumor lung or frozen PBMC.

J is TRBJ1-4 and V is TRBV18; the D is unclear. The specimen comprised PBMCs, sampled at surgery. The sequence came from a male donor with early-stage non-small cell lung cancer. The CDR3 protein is CASSAGEKLFF. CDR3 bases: TGTGCCAGCTCAGCAGGTGAAAAACTGTTTTTT.